This T cell receptor beta chain was profiled in a study of a mutant IDH1 vaccine in newly diagnosed glioma. Background on the study: Beforehand, treatment had been radiotherapy, temozolomide, or both; the majority received both.

Trimming stripped 4 bases from V and 8 bases from J, with 11 bases between. CDR3 length: 13 residues. The V gene's germline CDR1 is SGHNT and CDR2 YENEEA. Time point defined: week 35, safety follow-up. Mutant IDH1 20-mer peptide, at 300 ug, made up each vaccine dose, with topical imiquimod. In the case of this clone: What it binds is not known.

Data came from immunoSEQ multiplex PCR; TCRdb stores just in-frame clones and leaves some out. The sample carries some 71,000 clones, around 90% recorded once. The origin of this receptor is a man aged 30 to 45 with glioma. The rearrangement joins TRBV11-3 to TRBJ2-2, with D unclear. Sequencing was performed on PBMCs, taken from a glioma patient whose treatment included an IDH1 peptide vaccine. CDR3 in amino acids: CASSSPVGGELFF. The CDR3 nucleotides are TGTGCCAGCAGCTCCCCAGTTGGAGGGGAGCTGTTTTTT.